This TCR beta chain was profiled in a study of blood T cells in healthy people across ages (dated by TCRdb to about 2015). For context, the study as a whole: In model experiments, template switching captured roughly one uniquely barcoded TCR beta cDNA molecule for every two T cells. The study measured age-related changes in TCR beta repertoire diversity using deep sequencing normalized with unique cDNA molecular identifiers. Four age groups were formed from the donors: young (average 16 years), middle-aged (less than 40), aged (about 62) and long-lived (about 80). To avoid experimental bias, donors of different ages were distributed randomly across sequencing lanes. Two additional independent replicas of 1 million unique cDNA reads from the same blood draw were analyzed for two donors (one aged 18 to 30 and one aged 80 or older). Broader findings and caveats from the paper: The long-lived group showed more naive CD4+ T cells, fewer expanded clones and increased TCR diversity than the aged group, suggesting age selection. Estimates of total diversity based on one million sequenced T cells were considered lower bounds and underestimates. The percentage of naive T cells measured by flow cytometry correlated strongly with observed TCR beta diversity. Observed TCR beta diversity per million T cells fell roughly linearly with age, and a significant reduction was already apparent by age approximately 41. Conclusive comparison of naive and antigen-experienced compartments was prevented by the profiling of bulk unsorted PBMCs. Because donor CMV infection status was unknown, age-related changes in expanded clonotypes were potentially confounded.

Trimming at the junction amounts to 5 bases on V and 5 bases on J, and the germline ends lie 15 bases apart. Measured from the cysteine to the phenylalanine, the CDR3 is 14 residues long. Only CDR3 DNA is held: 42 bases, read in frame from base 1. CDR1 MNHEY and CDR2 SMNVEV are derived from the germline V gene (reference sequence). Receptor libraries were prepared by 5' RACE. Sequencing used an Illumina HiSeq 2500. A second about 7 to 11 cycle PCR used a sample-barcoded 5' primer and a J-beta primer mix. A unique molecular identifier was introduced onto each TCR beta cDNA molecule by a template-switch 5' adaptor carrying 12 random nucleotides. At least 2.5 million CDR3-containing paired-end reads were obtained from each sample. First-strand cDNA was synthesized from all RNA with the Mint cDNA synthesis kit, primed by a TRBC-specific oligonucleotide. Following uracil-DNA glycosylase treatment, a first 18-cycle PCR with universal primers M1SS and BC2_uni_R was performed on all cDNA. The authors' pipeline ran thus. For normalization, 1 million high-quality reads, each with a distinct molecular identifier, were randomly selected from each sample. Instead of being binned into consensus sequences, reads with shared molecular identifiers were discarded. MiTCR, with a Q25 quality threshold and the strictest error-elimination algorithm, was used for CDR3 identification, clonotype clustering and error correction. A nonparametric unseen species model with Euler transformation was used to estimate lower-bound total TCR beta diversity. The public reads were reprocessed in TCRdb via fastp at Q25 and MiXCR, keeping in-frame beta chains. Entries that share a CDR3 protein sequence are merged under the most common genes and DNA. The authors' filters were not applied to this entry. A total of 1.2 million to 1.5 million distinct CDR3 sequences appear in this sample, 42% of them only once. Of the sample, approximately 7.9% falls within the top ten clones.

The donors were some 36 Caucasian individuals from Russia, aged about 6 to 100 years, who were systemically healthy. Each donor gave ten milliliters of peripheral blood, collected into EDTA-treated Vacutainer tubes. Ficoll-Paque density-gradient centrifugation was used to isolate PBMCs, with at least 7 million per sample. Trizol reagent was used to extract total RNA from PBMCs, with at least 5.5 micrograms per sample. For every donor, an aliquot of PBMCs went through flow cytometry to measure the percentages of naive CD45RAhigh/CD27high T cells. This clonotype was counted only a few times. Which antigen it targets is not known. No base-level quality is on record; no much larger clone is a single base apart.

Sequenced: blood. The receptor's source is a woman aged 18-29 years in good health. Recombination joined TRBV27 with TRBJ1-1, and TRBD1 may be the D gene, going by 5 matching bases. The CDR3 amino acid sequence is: CASSPGHGRTEAFF. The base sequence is TGTGCCAGCAGTCCAGGACACGGGAGGACTGAAGCTTTCTTT.